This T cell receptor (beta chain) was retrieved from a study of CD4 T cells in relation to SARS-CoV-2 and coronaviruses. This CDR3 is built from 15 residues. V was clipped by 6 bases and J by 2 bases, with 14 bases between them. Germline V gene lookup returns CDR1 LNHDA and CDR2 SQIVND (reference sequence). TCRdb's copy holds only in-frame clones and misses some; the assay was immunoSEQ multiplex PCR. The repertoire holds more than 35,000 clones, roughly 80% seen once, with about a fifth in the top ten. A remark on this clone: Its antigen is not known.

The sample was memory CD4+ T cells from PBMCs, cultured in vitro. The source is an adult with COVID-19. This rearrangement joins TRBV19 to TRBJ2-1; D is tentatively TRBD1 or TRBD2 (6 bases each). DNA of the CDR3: TGTGCCAGTAGACTGAGGGGGGCTACCTACAATGAGCAGTTCTTC. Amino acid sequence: CASRLRGATYNEQFF.